This TCR beta chain was recovered during a study of ipilimumab plus nivolumab after autologous stem cell transplantation. The overall study: The DLBCL cohort had primary refractory and relapsed disease, with 18-month progression-free survival of around 86% and 29%.

The protocol was immunoSEQ multiplex PCR, while the TCRdb copy is restricted to in-frame clones and leaves out a portion. The sample yields about 83,000 clones, nearly 85% seen once. The germline gives CDR1 MRHNA, CDR2 SNTAGT. The CDR3 runs 15 residues. V was trimmed by 4 bases and J by 4 bases, leaving 17 bases between them. The input for sequencing was PBMCs, taken in a trial of ipilimumab plus nivolumab as post-transplant consolidation. The chain joins TRBV6-4 to TRBJ2-7; D not certain. The sequence came from a male donor with diffuse large B-cell lymphoma. CDR3 in DNA: TGTGCCAGCAGTGGAAGGAAGAGGACCCAATACGAGCAGTACTTC. It is translated as CASSGRKRTQYEQYF.